The 32 T cell receptor beta chains presented below share a single source sample, sequenced in a study of T cell repertoires in cytomegalovirus infection. These receptors lack a known antigen. MiXCR was run by TCRdb on the reads, yielding one entry per CDR3 protein. The data show around 800,000 distinct CDR3 sequences, about 30% seen once. This specimen consisted of cultured CD8+ T cells from PBMCs, obtained from culture after CMV antigen stimulation. The source is a human donor in good health (CMV status not recorded). Some clones in this sample may be carry-over from other donors' samples.

This clonotype was seen repeatedly, ten times or more. The V gene is TRBV7-2, the J gene TRBJ1-2, with D unclear. CDR1 SGHTA and CDR2 FQGNSA come from the germline V gene. V was clipped by 0 bases and J by 6 bases, with 14 bases between them. The CDR3 is 15 residues long. The CDR3 sequence: CASSLATSGFHGYTF. The CDR3 DNA follows: TGTGCCAGCAGCTTAGCGACCTCAGGATTCCATGGCTACACCTTC.

The CDR3 is CASSLSRNMNTEAFF. CDR3 bases: TGTGCCAGCAGTTTATCAAGGAACATGAACACTGAAGCTTTCTTT. The chain combines TRBV27 with TRBJ1-1; no firm D call. V gave up 0 bases and J gave up 0 bases, with 8 bases separating them. This CDR3 region has 15 residues. Germline CDR1 reads MNHEY; CDR2 reads SMNVEV (reference sequence).

The V and J genes are TRBV20-1 and TRBJ2-7, with 14 bases lining up with TRBD2. The CDR3 has 14 residues. V dropped 6 bases and J dropped 6; count of bases not matched to a gene: 7. Germline loops: CDR1 DFQATT, CDR2 SNEGSKA (reference sequence). Here the CDR3 reads CSATRLAGGREQYV. The CDR3 coding sequence is TGCAGTGCGACCAGACTAGCGGGGGGGCGCGAGCAGTACGTC.

J is TRBJ1-2 and V is TRBV20-1; 9 bases map to TRBD1. The CDR3 is made up of 15 amino acids. From germline, CDR1 is DFQATT and CDR2 SNEGSKA (reference sequence). Unmatched junction bases numbered 8, after V lost 5 bases and J lost 1 base. The CDR3: CSAYRGRLVNYGYTF. CDR3 nucleotide sequence: TGCAGTGCTTACAGGGGGCGCTTAGTTAACTATGGCTACACCTTC.

Points on this clonotype: Relative to the germline gene, one junction end is altered; a read error may explain this. V usage is TRBV7-1 and J usage is TRBJ1-4, with TRBD1 matching 11 bases. TRBV7-1 is noted as an ORF with a role that remains uncertain. The CDR3 is made up of 17 amino acids. The CDR3 protein is CVSSSQWTGGVDEKLFF. In nucleotides, the CDR3 is TGTGTCAGCAGCTCCCAGTGGACAGGGGGCGTCGATGAAAAACTGTTTTTT.

A few counts support this clonotype. J is TRBJ2-7 and V is TRBV28, with no clear D. This CDR3 has 10 residues. V lost 8 bases, J lost 7 bases, and 9 bases lay in between. The germline CDR1 and CDR2 sequences are MDHEN and SYDVKM. Here the CDR3 reads CASGNLEQYF. CDR3 nucleotides: TGTGCCAGCGGAAATCTGGAGCAGTACTTC.

In its sample, this clonotype was seen a few times. The genes are TRBV12-3 or TRBV12-4 and TRBJ2-1; D ambiguous. The CDR3 totals 12 residues. Trimming cost V 4 bases and J 10 bases, with 11 bases left between them. CDR3 sequence: CASSSGALEQFF. The CDR3 bases are TGTGCCAGCAGTTCTGGAGCCTTGGAGCAGTTCTTC.

This clonotype has just a few counts. This rearrangement joins TRBV4-1 to TRBJ2-3; possible D gene TRBD1, 6 bases. The germline CDR1 and CDR2 sequences are MGHRA and YSYEKL. The CDR3 covers 14 residues. V was cut by 0 bases and J by 6 bases, with 10 bases left in between. The CDR3 is CASSQDRQGDTQYF. DNA of the CDR3: TGCGCCAGCAGCCAAGATAGGCAGGGGGATACGCAGTATTTT.

This clonotype turned up a few times. The chain has TRBV7-9 and TRBJ2-1, with D tentatively TRBD2 (5 bases). The CDR3 length is 16 residues. Trimming shortened V by 1 base and J by 0 bases, and 10 bases separated the two germline ends. Germline values: CDR1 SEHNR, CDR2 FQNEAQ (reference sequence). CDR3 amino acids: CASSLVRGDSYNEQFF. In DNA, the CDR3 is TGTGCCAGCAGCTTAGTTCGGGGAGACTCCTACAATGAGCAGTTCTTC.

This clonotype was recorded a few times. The gene calls are TRBV14 and TRBJ1-6; D gene ambiguous. The germline V gene encodes CDR1 SGHDN and CDR2 FVKESK. This CDR3 is built from 16 residues. Trimming removed 0 bases at V and 4 bases at J, with 10 bases between. The CDR3 reads CASSQEGPAYNSPLHF. For the CDR3, the DNA is TGTGCCAGCAGCCAAGAAGGGCCAGCTTATAATTCACCCCTCCACTTT.

The chain carries TRBV5-4 and TRBJ2-7; TRBD1 matches 7 bases. J gave up 1 base and V 0 bases, and 4 bases lay outside the gene matches. This CDR3 contains 15 residues. The germline V gene encodes CDR1 SGHNT and CDR2 YYREEE (reference sequence). Written as DNA, the CDR3 is TGTGCCAGCAGCTTGGTTGGACAGGCATCCTACGAGCAGTACTTC. It is translated as CASSLVGQASYEQYF.

Only a few counts were recorded for this clonotype. The rearrangement uses TRBV7-2 and TRBJ1-6, with D unclear. Germline V gene lookup returns CDR1 SGHTA and CDR2 FQGNSA. The CDR3 covers 17 residues. Trimming removed 1 base from V and 6 bases from J, with 16 bases in between. The DNA for the CDR3 is TGTGCCAGCAGCTTAGGGAAAGAGCTGTTAGGTAATTCACCCCTCCACTTT. Protein sequence: CASSLGKELLGNSPLHF. Full variable domain (remainder filled in from reference TRBV7-2 and TRBJ1-6): GAGVSQSPSNKVTEKGKDVELRCDPISGHTALYWYRQSLGQGLEFLIYFQGNSAPDKSGLPSDRFSAERTGGSVSTLTIQRTQQEDSAVYLCASSLGKELLGNSPLHFGNGTRLTVT.

V usage is TRBV19 and J usage is TRBJ1-2; maybe TRBD1 (5 bases). This CDR3 has 15 amino acids. V shed 3 bases and J shed 2 bases, with 13 bases lying between them. CDR1 is LNHDA, CDR2 SQIVND, per germline (reference sequence). The CDR3 reads CASSMLQGDNYGYTF. The CDR3 DNA is TGTGCCAGTAGTATGCTTCAGGGCGACAACTATGGCTACACCTTC.

About this clonotype: At one end, the junction sequence differs from germline, possibly due to a read error. The rearrangement uses TRBV3-1 and TRBJ2-1, with TRBD2 matching over 7 bases. CDR3 length equals 17 residues. Germline CDR1 is LGHDT and CDR2 is YNNKEL (reference sequence). CDR3: CVSSPDAAGSPYNEQFF. As DNA, the CDR3 is TGTGTCAGCAGCCCAGATGCAGCGGGGTCCCCCTACAATGAGCAGTTCTTC.

The chain is built from TRBV6-1 and TRBJ1-2; TRBD1 matches at 12 bases. Trimming took 4 bases from V and 7 from J; bases not matched to a gene: 4. CDR1 is MNHNS, CDR2 SASEGT, per germline. This CDR3 has 14 amino acids. The CDR3 here is CASSGDRGQGGYTF. The CDR3 DNA is TGTGCCAGCAGTGGGGACAGGGGGCAAGGTGGCTACACCTTC.

This clonotype was detected a few times. The J gene is TRBJ2-2, the V gene TRBV19; TRBD2 aligns across 9 bases. The CDR3 runs to 15 residues. The germline V gene encodes CDR1 LNHDA and CDR2 SQIVND (reference sequence). V dropped 3 bases and J dropped 5; count of bases not matched to a gene: 4. CDR3 residues: CASSISSGTTGELFF. CDR3 nucleotides: TGTGCCAGTAGTATTTCTAGCGGGACAACCGGGGAGCTGTTTTTT.

The sample holds many counts of this clonotype. This sequence joins TRBV6-1 and TRBJ2-1; 7 bases line up with TRBD2. Looked up from germline, CDR1 is MNHNS and CDR2 is SASEGT. The CDR3 contains 13 residues. The junction had 10 bases not matched to a gene; V was cut back by 10 bases and J by 7 bases. Here the CDR3 reads CATPGLLKNEQFF. The CDR3 region has the DNA TGTGCCACCCCGGGACTACTCAAAAATGAGCAGTTCTTC.

This clonotype was detected a few times. This rearrangement joins TRBV7-9 to TRBJ2-5; 9 bases match TRBD2. The CDR3 extends over 16 amino acids. Germline assignment: CDR1 SEHNR and CDR2 FQNEAQ (reference sequence). V gave up 5 bases and J gave up 3 bases; unmatched junction bases: 10. The chain's CDR3 is CASSPRVAGVEETQYF. For the CDR3, the DNA is TGTGCCAGCAGCCCCCGGGTAGCGGGGGTTGAAGAGACCCAGTACTTC. Full variable domain (missing parts from reference TRBV7-9 and TRBJ2-5): DTGVSQNPRHKITKRGQNVTFRCDPISEHNRLYWYRQTLGQGPEFLTYFQNEAQLEKSRLLSDRFSAERPKGSFSTLEIQRTEQGDSAMYLCASSPRVAGVEETQYFGPGTRLLVL.

The V call is TRBV5-8, the J call TRBJ1-2; a possible D gene is TRBD1 (5 bases). The germline V and J ends were trimmed by 6 bases and 4 bases, with 16 bases remaining between them. The CDR3 covers 14 residues. Germline lookup yields CDR1 SGHTS and CDR2 YDEGEE. The CDR3 here is CASTRQGLSYGYTF. CDR3 coding DNA: TGTGCCAGCACTCGGCAGGGATTGAGCTATGGCTACACCTTC.

The chain uses TRBV19 and TRBJ1-2, with no clear D. Germline V lookup: CDR1 LNHDA, CDR2 SQIVND (reference sequence). This CDR3 has 14 residues. Deletions cut 7 bases from V and 5 bases from J, with 17 bases between. Here the CDR3 reads CASMSGVHRYGYTF. The CDR3 DNA reads TGTGCCAGTATGTCCGGGGTTCATAGGTATGGCTACACCTTC. Supplemented by reference TRBV19 and TRBJ1-2, the full variable domain reads DGGITQSPKYLFRKEGQNVTLSCEQNLNHDAMYWYRQDPGQGLRLIYYSQIVNDFQKGDIAEGYSVSREKKESFPLTVTSAQKNPTAFYLCASMSGVHRYGYTFGSGTRLTVV.

This clonotype appeared a few times. V gene TRBV27 combines with J gene TRBJ1-5, with 7 bases aligning to TRBD1. This CDR3 region has 15 residues. J gave up 7 bases and V 6 bases, and 12 bases lay outside the gene matches. CDR1 and CDR2 (germline): MNHEY, SMNVEV (reference sequence). CDR3 sequence reads: CASSPRQGGWQPQHF. In DNA form, the CDR3 reads TGTGCCAGCAGCCCCCGGCAGGGGGGTTGGCAGCCCCAGCATTTT.

The chain uses TRBV9 and TRBJ2-1; D uncertain. From germline, CDR1 is SGDLS and CDR2 YYNGEE. This CDR3 has 12 amino acids. Trimming left V 0 bases short and J 9 bases short, with 7 bases between. The CDR3 here is CASSVGSSEQFF. The CDR3 region has the DNA TGTGCCAGCAGCGTAGGGAGCAGTGAGCAGTTCTTC.

Only a few counts were recorded for this clonotype. The chain employs TRBV19 and TRBJ1-5, with TRBD1 identical over 8 bases. The germline V gene has CDR1 LNHDA and CDR2 SQIVND (reference sequence). The CDR3 is made up of 17 amino acids. V gave up 2 bases and J gave up 6 bases; unmatched junction bases: 12. The CDR3 DNA reads as TGTGCCAGTAGTATAAGAGGAGGCAGGGGGCAGACTCAGCCCCAGCATTTT. Translating gives CASSIRGGRGQTQPQHF.

Comments on this clonotype: Without the conserved terminal phenylalanine or tryptophan, this CDR3 likely stems from a read error. This chain's CDR3 is CASSRWTEAEAFS. The CDR3 DNA sequence: TGTGCCAGCAGCCGATGGACAGAAGCTGAAGCTTTCTCT. The V call is TRBV3-1, the J call TRBJ1-1; a possible D gene is TRBD1 (6 bases). Trimming took 4 bases from V and 6 from J, leaving 12 bases between them. Germline assignment: CDR1 LGHDT and CDR2 YNNKEL (reference sequence). CDR3 length: 13 residues.

V is TRBV11-2 and J is TRBJ2-5; 8 bases line up with TRBD1. The V gene's germline CDR1 is SGHAT and CDR2 FQNNGV. There are 14 residues in the CDR3. V lost 4 bases, J lost 1 base, and 2 bases stayed unmatched. CDR3 DNA sequence: TGTGCCAGCAGCTATCAGGGGGCCCAAGAGACCCAGTACTTC. It specifies CASSYQGAQETQYF.

Only a few counts were recorded for this clonotype. The chain uses TRBV12-3 or TRBV12-4 and TRBJ2-1; D not certain. The V gene lost 6 bases and the J gene lost 0 bases, with 6 bases spanning the gap. The CDR3 consists of 13 residues. This CDR3 reads CASRLPSYNEQFF. Here the CDR3 DNA reads TGTGCCAGCAGGCTCCCCTCCTACAATGAGCAGTTCTTC.

The J gene is TRBJ2-7, the V gene TRBV4-1, with 7 bases matching TRBD2. This CDR3 has 18 residues. The germline V gene has CDR1 MGHRA and CDR2 YSYEKL. The trim removed 3 bases at V and 0 bases at J, leaving 14 bases unmatched. The CDR3 DNA follows: TGCGCCAGCAGCCAGAACAGCGGGGAGGGCCTTAGCTCCTACGAGCAGTACTTC. Its protein product is CASSQNSGEGLSSYEQYF.

The rearrangement uses TRBV5-1 and TRBJ2-7, with TRBD1 matching 11 bases. V lost 3 bases and J lost 0; bases outside the gene matches: 11. From germline, CDR1 is SGHRS and CDR2 YFSETQ. The CDR3 covers 18 residues. The CDR3 region has the DNA TGCGCCAGCAGCTCCGGGACAGGGGGAATTTCTATCTCCTACGAGCAGTACTTC. It is translated as CASSSGTGGISISYEQYF.

The genes are TRBV25-1 and TRBJ1-2, with TRBD1 matching 7 bases. Germline lookup yields CDR1 MGHDK and CDR2 SYGVNS. CDR3 size: 15 residues. Trimming removed 3 bases from V and 5 bases from J; junction bases left unmatched: 9. The CDR3 is CASSETGSRRYGYTF. The CDR3 DNA is TGTGCCAGCAGTGAGACAGGGTCTCGCCGATATGGCTACACCTTC.

V and J are TRBV2 and TRBJ2-1; TRBD2 agrees at 12 bases. This CDR3 has 14 residues. The germline CDR1 and CDR2 sequences are SNHLY and FYNNEI. J was trimmed by 6 bases and V by 10 bases; bases with no gene match: 7. CDR3 coding DNA: TGTGCCATCCCACTAGCGGGGGGAATCAATGAGCAGTTCTTC. It encodes CAIPLAGGINEQFF.

The CDR3: CASSLAYGGEAFF. CDR3 DNA: TGTGCCAGCAGTTTAGCATACGGGGGGGAAGCTTTCTTT. This rearrangement joins TRBV12-3 or TRBV12-4 to TRBJ1-1, with a weak D call TRBD1 (5 bases). There are 13 residues in the CDR3. V lost 0 bases and J 8 bases, leaving 10 bases between the germline ends.

This clonotype has at least ten counts. The V gene is TRBV28, the J gene TRBJ1-2; 11 positions agree with TRBD1. CDR1 and CDR2 (germline): MDHEN, SYDVKM. The CDR3 contains 15 residues. The V gene end was trimmed by 3 bases and the J gene end by 8 bases; junction bases not matched to a gene: 8. The CDR3 region has the DNA TGTGCCAGCAGTTTTATCGGGACAGGGGGGGGAGGCTACACCTTC. Its translation is CASSFIGTGGGGYTF.